These T cell receptor beta chains were read from a single sample in a study of identifying expanded T cells in peripheral blood. Clones were sequenced by immunoSEQ multiplex PCR, and TCRdb holds only the in-frame ones, with some missing. This table holds around 82,000 clones, around 84% found once. Specimen: blood. These receptors were obtained from a person aged 18-70 years in good health. Each CDR3 is given with its conserved first and last residue. The D gene is left open where the match is weak. A row's size may be missing; if present it is once, few, many or a size class.

CDR3	DNA	D	J	V	size
CSVGRSTEAFF	TGCAGCGTTGGTCGCAGCACTGAAGCTTTCTTT	-	TRBJ1-1	TRBV29-1	once
CASSQGQGETQYF	TGTGCCAGCAGCCAAGGACAGGGGGAGACCCAGTACTTC	TRBD1	TRBJ2-5	TRBV7-8	-
CASSLRTGKSFEQYF	TGTGCCAGCAGTTTAAGGACAGGCAAGTCTTTCGAGCAGTACTTC	TRBD1	TRBJ2-7	TRBV28	-
CASSLRLVNTEAFF	TGTGCCAGCAGTTTACGTCTGGTGAACACTGAAGCTTTCTTT	-	TRBJ1-1	TRBV6-5	few
CASSSSGGRSYEQYF	TGTGCCAGCAGTTCTAGCGGAGGGAGGTCCTACGAGCAGTACTTC	TRBD2	TRBJ2-7	TRBV28	-
CASSPRTGGYEQFF	TGTGCCAGTAGTCCACGGACAGGGGGTTATGAGCAGTTCTTC	TRBD1	TRBJ2-1	TRBV19	-
CASSPPSGSYEQYF	TGTGCCAGCAGTCCGCCATCAGGCTCCTACGAGCAGTACTTC	-	TRBJ2-7	TRBV28	once
CASSTGTYEKLFF	TGCGCCAGCTCTACCGGGACGTATGAAAAACTGTTTTTT	-	TRBJ1-4	TRBV5-1	-
CASTLDGPYGYTF	TGTGCCAGCACCTTGGACGGACCCTATGGCTACACCTTC	-	TRBJ1-2	TRBV21-1	few
CASSPGTRPYNEQFF	TGTGCCAGCAGTCCCGGGACTAGACCCTACAATGAGCAGTTCTTC	TRBD2	TRBJ2-1	TRBV28	-
CASSLVSGSSYEQYF	TGTGCCAGCAGCTTAGTTAGCGGTAGCTCCTACGAGCAGTACTTC	-	TRBJ2-7	TRBV7-8	-
CATSIRTGTLETQYF	TGTGCCACCAGCATTCGGACAGGGACCTTGGAGACCCAGTACTTC	TRBD1	TRBJ2-5	TRBV15	-
CASSSRGRGQDNEQFF	TGTGCCAGTAGTTCCAGGGGCAGGGGACAAGACAATGAGCAGTTCTTC	-	TRBJ2-1	TRBV19	-
CASSPSGREHTEAFF	TGTGCCAGCTCACCATCCGGCAGGGAACACACTGAAGCTTTCTTT	-	TRBJ1-1	TRBV18	-
CASSPMTASGREQYF	TGCGCCAGCAGCCCGATGACAGCATCGGGGAGGGAGCAGTACTTC	-	TRBJ2-7	TRBV5-1	-
CASSVGTSGSYEQYF	TGTGCCAGCAGCGTCGGGACTAGCGGTAGTTACGAGCAGTACTTC	TRBD2	TRBJ2-7	TRBV9	-
CASSERPTNEKLFF	TGTGCCAGCAGTGAAAGACCAACTAATGAAAAACTGTTTTTT	-	TRBJ1-4	TRBV6-1	-
CASSPGQGAGQPQHF	TGTGCCAGCAGCCCGGGACAGGGGGCGGGTCAGCCCCAGCATTTT	TRBD1	TRBJ1-5	TRBV7-6	-
CASSPGPGGAYEQYF	TGTGCCAGCAGCCCGGGCCCGGGGGGGGCCTACGAGCAGTACTTC	TRBD2	TRBJ2-7	TRBV7-9	-
CASSYGQGGHNEQFF	TGTGCCAGCAGCTACGGACAGGGGGGCCACAATGAGCAGTTCTTC	TRBD1	TRBJ2-1	TRBV7-3	-
CASSSGSSSGNTIYF	TGTGCCAGCAGCTCGGGTAGCAGCTCTGGAAACACCATATATTTT	-	TRBJ1-3	TRBV7-2	-
CASSVVSGRETGELFF	TGTGCCAGCAGCGTAGTAAGCGGGAGGGAGACCGGGGAGCTGTTTTTT	TRBD2	TRBJ2-2	TRBV9	-
CASSATGYGYTF	TGTGCCAGCAGTGCGACAGGGTATGGCTACACCTTC	TRBD1	TRBJ1-2	TRBV28	-
CASSPSGGGYEQYF	TGTGCCAGCTCACCAAGCGGAGGGGGCTACGAGCAGTACTTC	-	TRBJ2-7	TRBV18	-
CASSHRGGVYTEAFF	TGTGCCAGCAGCCACAGGGGTGGAGTGTACACTGAAGCTTTCTTT	TRBD1	TRBJ1-1	TRBV13	-
CASSPTGSLGEQYF	TGTGCCAGCAGCCCCACAGGGTCCCTGGGCGAGCAGTACTTC	-	TRBJ2-7	TRBV7-9	-
CASSLGGGEKLFF	TGTGCCAGCAGTCTAGGGGGGGGTGAAAAACTGTTTTTT	-	TRBJ1-4	TRBV2	-
CASSLSPDEAFF	TGCGCCAGCAGCTTGTCCCCAGATGAAGCTTTCTTT	-	TRBJ1-1	TRBV5-1	-